The 12 T cell receptor beta chains below come from one sample, sequenced in a study of identical twins. One entry per CDR3 protein, called by TCRdb with MiXCR from the 5' RACE reads. The table lists 450,000 to 650,000 distinct CDR3 sequences, more than 9% of them singletons. This sample was shared with a second study, whose subject was yellow fever vaccine responses in identical twins.

Sequencing was done on a sample of PBMCs. These receptors all come from a young woman in good health.

The chain combines TRBV4-2 with TRBJ2-3, with D possibly matching TRBD2 (6 bases). Germline CDR1 and CDR2: LGHNA and YNFKEQ. This CDR3 has 16 amino acids. V was shortened by 1 base and J by 0 bases, with 11 bases between the two germline ends. The CDR3 loop is CASSQVTGVSTDTQYF. The CDR3 DNA reads as TGTGCCAGCAGCCAAGTGACGGGGGTTAGCACAGATACGCAGTATTTT.

This clonotype was picked up a small number of times. V gene TRBV7-9 combines with J gene TRBJ2-7; TRBD2 aligns across 8 bases. V was pared by 0 bases and J by 7 bases, with 8 bases of the junction left unmatched. The germline V gene encodes CDR1 SEHNR and CDR2 FQNEAQ (reference sequence). The CDR3 runs to 15 residues. The CDR3 DNA sequence: TGTGCCAGCAGCTTAGCGACCGGGAGGGCCGGGGAGCAGTACTTC. As protein: CASSLATGRAGEQYF.

V is TRBV30 and J is TRBJ2-7; the D is unclear. The CDR3 spans 12 residues. Trimming shortened V by 3 bases and J by 3 bases, and 9 bases separated the two germline ends. The germline V gene has CDR1 GTSNPN and CDR2 SVGIG (reference sequence). This CDR3 is CAWSSHNYEQYF. In nucleotides, the CDR3 is TGTGCCTGGAGCTCCCACAACTACGAGCAGTACTTC.

This clonotype showed up just a few times. The V and J genes are TRBV18 and TRBJ2-1; a weak D match, TRBD1 (5 bases). This CDR3 spans 13 amino acids. Germline CDR1 KGHSH, CDR2 LQKENI. The germline V and J ends were trimmed by 0 bases and 10 bases, with 10 bases remaining between them. The CDR3 sequence is CASSPPGAWEQFF. CDR3 nucleotides: TGTGCCAGCTCACCACCAGGGGCCTGGGAGCAGTTCTTC.

At least ten counts were recorded for this clonotype. The chain combines TRBV27 with TRBJ1-5; D gene unclear. CDR1 is MNHEY and CDR2 is SMNVEV in the germline V gene (reference sequence). Trimming left V 5 bases short and J 7 bases short, with 12 bases between. The CDR3 is 13 residues long. CDR3 amino acids: CASSPFPGQPQHF. The CDR3 nucleotides read TGTGCCAGCAGTCCCTTCCCCGGGCAGCCCCAGCATTTT.

This clonotype was counted a few times. The chain recombines TRBV6-2 or TRBV6-3 with TRBJ1-1, with a possible D match to TRBD1 (5 bases). Germline V gives CDR1 MNHEY, CDR2 SVGEGT. This CDR3 contains 15 residues. Trimming left V 8 bases short and J 1 base short, with 17 bases between. CDR3 sequence reads: CASLRGVKTNTEAFF. The DNA for the CDR3 is TGTGCCAGCTTAAGAGGGGTGAAGACGAACACTGAAGCTTTCTTT.

This chain joins TRBV11-2 and TRBJ2-1; D tentatively reads TRBD1 or TRBD2 (5 bases each). The CDR3 runs 19 residues. From germline, CDR1 is SGHAT and CDR2 FQNNGV. Between the trimmed V and J ends, which lost 7 bases and 1 base, there was a span of 26 bases. In DNA form, the CDR3 reads TGTGCCAGCATTGGGTATGAAGTGGGGGTGAGCTCGTCCTACAATGAGCAGTTCTTC. It specifies CASIGYEVGVSSSYNEQFF.

This clonotype came up a few times. The chain carries TRBV21-1 and TRBJ2-3; the D call in the table, TRBD1, was not verified against the DNA. TRBV21-1 is a documented pseudogene. The CDR3 extends over 18 amino acids. CDR3 bases: TGTGCCAGTGAGCCCGTTCCGGAACGGGTTCCTAGCACAGATACGCAGTATTTT. Translation: CASEPVPERVPSTDTQYF.

This clonotype was seen at least ten times. The V gene is TRBV12-3 or TRBV12-4, the J gene TRBJ2-1; 8 bases are a match to TRBD2. V lost 8 bases, J lost 2 bases, and 8 bases stayed unmatched. The CDR3 runs 15 residues. Written as DNA, the CDR3 is TGTGCCAGCCGGGGGGGGGGTTTCACCTACAATGAGCAGTTCTTC. This codes for CASRGGGFTYNEQFF.

This clonotype was found many times. This rearrangement joins TRBV25-1 to TRBJ1-5, with TRBD1 matching over 9 bases. The germline V gene has CDR1 MGHDK and CDR2 SYGVNS. With 6 bases clipped from V and 5 bases from J, the junction kept 17 bases outside the gene matches. CDR3 length equals 18 residues. CDR3 sequence (DNA): TGTGCCAGCAGCGTTCCTCCTCACAGGGGGCATTGGGATCAGCCCCAGCATTTT. It translates to CASSVPPHRGHWDQPQHF.

This sequence joins TRBV7-8 and TRBJ2-1; either TRBD1 or TRBD2 may fit D (5 bases each). CDR3 length equals 20 residues. Germline V CDR1 and CDR2: SGHVS, FQNEAQ. The ends were cut back, 5 bases at V and 2 bases at J, with 28 bases in the middle. The CDR3 region has the DNA TGTGCCAGCAGCACCACGGGGATAGGGGACCGGGTGGAAACCTACAATGAGCAGTTCTTC. It yields the protein CASSTTGIGDRVETYNEQFF.

This clonotype was observed at least ten times. V gene TRBV20-1 combines with J gene TRBJ2-7, with D possibly matching TRBD1 (6 bases). Trimming pared 3 bases from V and 6 bases from J, leaving 21 bases between. CDR3 size: 15 residues. Germline V gene lookup returns CDR1 DFQATT and CDR2 SNEGSKA (reference sequence). CDR3 DNA sequence: TGCAGTGCTAGTCTCCCCGGGACATTCGACGGCGAGCAGTACTTC. Amino acid sequence: CSASLPGTFDGEQYF.